This TCR beta chain was recovered during a study of T cell responses to AZD1222 COVID-19 vaccine. Whole-study context: Pooling was applied to second doses at about 4 or about 12 weeks.

Of note for this clone: Its target is not known.

Using immunoSEQ multiplex PCR, the repertoire was profiled, and TCRdb retains in-frame clones only, with some absent. Altogether fewer than 200,000 clones are present, just under 90% being singletons, with the ten largest covering 6.1%. Study results and caveats: Reports indicate that nearly half of spike-specific TCRs are directed at unmutated variant regions. Two AZD1222 administrations were followed by greater Spike-specific TCR breadth and depth.

Per the germline V gene, CDR1 is LNHDA and CDR2 is SQIVND (reference sequence). Trimming at V came to 9 bases and at J to 3 bases, leaving 8 bases not matched to a gene. This CDR3 region has 15 residues. The source is an adult in good health. This rearrangement joins TRBV19 to TRBJ2-1; 10 positions match TRBD2. Specimen: peripheral blood, collected on day 0 of AZD1222 vaccination. CDR3 DNA sequence: TGTGCCAGCTCCAGCGGGAGGGCCTTCTACAATGAGCAGTTCTTC. It yields the protein CASSSGRAFYNEQFF.